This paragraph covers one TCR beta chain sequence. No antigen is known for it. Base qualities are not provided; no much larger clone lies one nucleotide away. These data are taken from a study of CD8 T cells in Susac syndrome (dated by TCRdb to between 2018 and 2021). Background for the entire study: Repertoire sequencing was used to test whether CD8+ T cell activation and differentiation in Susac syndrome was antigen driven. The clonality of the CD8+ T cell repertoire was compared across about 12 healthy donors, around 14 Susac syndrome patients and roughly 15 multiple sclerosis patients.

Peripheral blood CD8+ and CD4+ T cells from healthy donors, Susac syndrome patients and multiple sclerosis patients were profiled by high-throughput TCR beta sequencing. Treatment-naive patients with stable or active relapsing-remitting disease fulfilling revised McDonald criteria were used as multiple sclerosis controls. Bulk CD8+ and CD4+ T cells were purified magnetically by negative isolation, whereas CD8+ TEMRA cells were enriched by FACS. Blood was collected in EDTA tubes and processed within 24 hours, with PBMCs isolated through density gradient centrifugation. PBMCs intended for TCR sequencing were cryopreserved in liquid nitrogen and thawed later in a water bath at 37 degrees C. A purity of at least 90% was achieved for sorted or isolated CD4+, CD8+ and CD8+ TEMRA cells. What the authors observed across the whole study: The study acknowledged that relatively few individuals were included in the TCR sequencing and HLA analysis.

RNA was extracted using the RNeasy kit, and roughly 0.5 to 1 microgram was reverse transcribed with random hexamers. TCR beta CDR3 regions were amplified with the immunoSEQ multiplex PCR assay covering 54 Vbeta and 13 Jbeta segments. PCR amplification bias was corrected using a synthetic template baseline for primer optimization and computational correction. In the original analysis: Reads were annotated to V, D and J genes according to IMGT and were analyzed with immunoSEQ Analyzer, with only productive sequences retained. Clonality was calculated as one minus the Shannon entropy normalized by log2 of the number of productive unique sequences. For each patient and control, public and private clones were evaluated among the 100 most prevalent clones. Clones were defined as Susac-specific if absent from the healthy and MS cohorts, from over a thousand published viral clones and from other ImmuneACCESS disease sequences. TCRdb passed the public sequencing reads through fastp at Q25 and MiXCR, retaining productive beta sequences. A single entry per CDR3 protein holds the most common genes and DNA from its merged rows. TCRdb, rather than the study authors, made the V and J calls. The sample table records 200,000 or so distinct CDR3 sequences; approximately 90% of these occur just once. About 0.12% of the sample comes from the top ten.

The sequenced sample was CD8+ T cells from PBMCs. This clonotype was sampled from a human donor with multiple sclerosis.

The sequenced DNA: TGTGCCAGCAGTCCGGGACAGGGGCCCTCTTCCGAGCAGTACTTC. It translates to CASSPGQGPSSEQYF. The chain is assembled from TRBV12-3 or TRBV12-4 and TRBJ2-7; the junction holds 10 bases that match TRBD1. Germline trimming: 5 bases from V, 6 bases from J; junction bases outside gene matches: 10. Measured from the cysteine to the phenylalanine, the CDR3 is 15 residues long. Only the CDR3 portion is preserved as DNA: 45 bases, with reading frame beginning at the first base.